The 8 T cell receptor beta chains given below trace back to one sample, sequenced in a study of T cell responses to AZD1222 COVID-19 vaccine. The method was immunoSEQ multiplex PCR; TCRdb's version includes in-frame clones alone and lacks a portion of them. Among 150,000 or so clones listed, 87% were seen once. This specimen was peripheral blood, taken 28 days after the second AZD1222 dose. These TCRs come from an adult who received the AZD1222 COVID-19 vaccine.

The chain carries TRBV27 and TRBJ2-3; TRBD1 is a possible D gene (5 bases). The CDR3 consists of 14 residues. Germline CDR1 MNHEY, CDR2 SMNVEV (reference sequence). Trimming removed 4 bases at V and 5 bases at J, with 13 bases between. CDR3 protein: CASSYRTSGDTQYF. The DNA for the CDR3 is TGTGCCAGCAGTTACAGGACATCGGGAGATACGCAGTATTTT.

The chain links TRBV24-1 to TRBJ2-5, with D hard to call. The germline V gene encodes CDR1 KGHDR and CDR2 SFDVKD. Deletions cut 5 bases from V and 1 base from J, with 7 bases between. CDR3 length: 13 residues. CDR3 sequence (DNA): TGTGCCACCAGTGGAGACGCCCAAGAGACCCAGTACTTC. It yields the protein CATSGDAQETQYF.

V gene TRBV10-1 combines with J gene TRBJ2-1; TRBD2 aligns across 10 bases. With 3 bases clipped from V and 5 bases from J, the junction kept 1 base outside the gene matches. Germline CDR1 is WNHNN and CDR2 is SYGVQD (reference sequence). The CDR3 spans 14 residues. Here the CDR3 reads CASSELAGNNEQFF. CDR3 in DNA: TGCGCCAGCAGTGAACTAGCGGGAAACAATGAGCAGTTCTTC.

J is TRBJ2-7 and V is TRBV5-1; TRBD1 matches at 8 bases. V dropped 2 bases and J dropped 2; count of bases not matched to a gene: 9. This CDR3 spans 16 amino acids. Germline CDR1 and CDR2: SGHRS and YFSETQ. This CDR3 reads CASSFTGTGTPYEQYF. CDR3 in DNA: TGCGCCAGCAGCTTTACCGGGACAGGTACTCCCTACGAGCAGTACTTC. Supplemented by reference TRBV5-1 and TRBJ2-7, the full variable domain reads KAGVTQTPRYLIKTRGQQVTLSCSPISGHRSVSWYQQTPGQGLQFLFEYFSETQRNKGNFPGRFSGRQFSNSRSEMNVSTLELGDSALYLCASSFTGTGTPYEQYFGPGTRLTVT.

The V gene is TRBV2, the J gene TRBJ2-1, with 9 bases identical to TRBD1. Germline V gene lookup returns CDR1 SNHLY and CDR2 FYNNEI. J lost 0 bases, V lost 6 bases, and 6 bases had no gene match. This CDR3 has 16 amino acids. CDR3 in amino acids: CASSYDRGSSYNEQFF. The DNA of the CDR3 is TGTGCCAGCAGCTACGACAGGGGGAGCTCCTACAATGAGCAGTTCTTC.

The chain combines TRBV7-2 with TRBJ1-3; D unclear. Trimming took off 5 bases at V and 2 bases at J, with 10 bases between the two ends. The CDR3 runs to 14 residues. Germline CDR1 is SGHTA and CDR2 is FQGNSA. This CDR3 reads CASSPTEAGNTIYF. CDR3 sequence (DNA): TGTGCCAGCAGCCCCACAGAAGCTGGAAACACCATATATTTT.

A few counts support this clone. V is TRBV3-1 (or the pseudogene TRBV3-2) and J is TRBJ1-1, with 7 bases matching TRBD1. The CDR3 loop spans 12 amino acids. Unmatched junction bases numbered 0, after V lost 4 bases and J lost 4 bases. Per the germline V gene, CDR1 is LGHDT and CDR2 is YNNKEL (reference sequence). This CDR3 reads CASSPGGTEAFF. The CDR3, as DNA: TGTGCCAGCAGCCCAGGGGGCACTGAAGCTTTCTTT.

J is TRBJ2-1 and V is TRBV24-1; 9 bases line up with TRBD1. This CDR3 comprises 15 residues. V lost 4 bases and J lost 7; bases outside the gene matches: 7. Germline CDR1 and CDR2: KGHDR and SFDVKD. DNA of the CDR3: TGTGCCACCAGTGAATCCGGGACAGGGAAGAATGAGCAGTTCTTC. Protein sequence: CATSESGTGKNEQFF.